This record covers a single T cell receptor (beta chain). Its antigen is unidentified. Selection required adequate fresh-frozen tumor tissue plus more than two years' survival data. Blood PBMC samples: pre-vaccination, two weeks post third vaccination, and at tumor progression. These data originate in a study of glioma-infiltrating T cells after dendritic cell vaccination. CDR1 is LGHNA and CDR2 is YNFKEQ in the germline V gene. The CDR3 has 13 residues. V lost 5 bases, J lost 5 bases, and 5 bases stayed unmatched. Findings and limits, study-wide: Longer survival after dendritic cell vaccination followed higher pretreatment TIL content.

This table comes from immunoSEQ multiplex PCR, and its TCRdb copy is limited to in-frame clones, with some not included. The data hold around 100,000 clones, with more than 80% observed a single time. Sample: blood, taken before dendritic cell vaccination. The clonotype was recovered from a human donor with glioblastoma. The rearrangement joins TRBV4-2 to TRBJ2-5, with 7 nucleotides matching TRBD2. The CDR3 bases are TGTGCCAGCAGCGGACTAGTGGATGAGACCCAGTACTTC. Its translation: CASSGLVDETQYF.